The 13 T cell receptor beta chains below were found in one sample sequenced in a study of response to subunit inactivated influenza vaccine. MiXCR, run by TCRdb on the RT-PCR reads, gives a single entry per CDR3 protein. The sample records about half a million distinct CDR3 sequences, 9.5% to 12% being singletons. The material sequenced was PBMCs from blood, taken roughly 47 days after vaccination. The receptors stem from a man aged 45-65 years who received an inactivated influenza vaccine.

This clonotype was counted ten times or more. The chain joins TRBV3-1 to TRBJ1-2; D ambiguous. The CDR3 length is 13 residues. V gave up 5 bases and J gave up 5 bases, with 12 bases separating them. CDR1 and CDR2 (germline): LGHDT, YNNKEL (reference sequence). CDR3 region: CASSSRTRYGYTF. In nucleotides, the CDR3 is TGTGCCAGCAGCTCCAGGACCCGATATGGCTACACCTTC. Combining the CDR3 with reference TRBV3-1 and TRBJ1-2 gives the whole variable domain DTAVSQTPKYLVTQMGNDKSIKCEQNLGHDTMYWYKQDSKKFLKIMFSYNNKELIINETVPNRFSPKSPDKAHLNLHINSLELGDSAVYFCASSSRTRYGYTFGSGTRLTVV.

This clonotype was picked up a small number of times. The V gene is TRBV7-2, the J gene TRBJ2-1, with TRBD1 identical over 9 bases. V shed 4 bases and J 6 bases; nucleotides not matched to a gene: 4. The CDR3 sequence is 14 residues long. Germline loops: CDR1 SGHTA, CDR2 FQGNSA. Here the CDR3 DNA reads TGTGCCAGCAGCTACGGACAGGGGTCCAATGAGCAGTTCTTC. It translates to CASSYGQGSNEQFF.

The V gene is TRBV20-1, the J gene TRBJ2-5; a possible D gene is TRBD2 (5 bases). V was clipped by 3 bases and J by 9 bases, with 17 bases between them. Germline V lookup: CDR1 DFQATT, CDR2 SNEGSKA (reference sequence). The length of the CDR3 is 13 residues. This CDR3 is CSASPPGSQAQYF. CDR3 nucleotide sequence: TGCAGTGCTAGTCCGCCGGGAAGCCAGGCCCAGTACTTC.

This clonotype was counted a few times. The V call is TRBV20-1, the J call TRBJ1-2, with D uncertain. CDR1 and CDR2 from the germline V gene are DFQATT and SNEGSKA (reference sequence). CDR3 length: 13 amino acids. Trimming took off 6 bases at V and 6 bases at J, with 17 bases between the two ends. The CDR3 sequence: CSAAEGNMNGYTF. The CDR3 DNA is TGCAGTGCGGCGGAAGGGAACATGAATGGCTACACCTTC.

This clonotype occurred a few times. CDR3 coding DNA: TGTGCCAGCAGCCAACGCTCCATCTCGGGATGGGGGGAAAACATTCAGTACTTC. Its translation: CASSQRSISGWGENIQYF. The chain carries TRBV3-1 and TRBJ2-4; D may be TRBD2 (6 bases). Trimming removed 2 bases at V and 5 bases at J, with 22 bases between. The CDR3 loop spans 18 amino acids. Germline lookup yields CDR1 LGHDT and CDR2 YNNKEL (reference sequence).

A few counts support this clonotype. The chain is built from TRBV15 and TRBJ2-7; TRBD1 matches 10 bases. The CDR3 totals 14 residues. The ends lost 5 bases at V and 3 bases at J; junction bases unmatched: 4. Germline CDR1 reads LNHNV; CDR2 reads YYDKDF (reference sequence). The CDR3 here is CATSPGQGLYEQYF. DNA for the CDR3: TGTGCCACCAGCCCGGGACAGGGGCTCTACGAGCAGTACTTC.

This clonotype was seen a handful of times. The V and J genes are TRBV4-2 and TRBJ2-7, with D uncertain. V gave up 1 base and J gave up 4 bases, with 8 bases separating them. The germline V gene encodes CDR1 LGHNA and CDR2 YNFKEQ. This CDR3 contains 13 residues. The CDR3: CASSQVFGYEQYF. The CDR3 bases are TGTGCCAGCAGCCAAGTCTTTGGGTACGAGCAGTACTTC.

This clonotype was detected ten times or more. The chain's CDR3 is CASSLVGGVSYGYTF. CDR3 sequence (DNA): TGTGCCAGCAGTTTAGTAGGGGGCGTGAGCTATGGCTACACCTTC. The chain has TRBV12-3 or TRBV12-4 and TRBJ1-2; 7 nucleotides match TRBD1. V shed 1 base, J shed 4 bases, and the junction held 6 bases outside the gene matches. The CDR3 length is 15 residues.

The rearrangement links TRBV12-3 or TRBV12-4 to TRBJ2-7, with D possibly being TRBD2 (5 bases). Trimming shortened V by 5 bases and J by 3 bases, and 14 bases separated the two germline ends. The CDR3 has 14 residues. The CDR3 loop reads CASSAGGPGYEQYF. CDR3 nucleotide sequence: TGTGCCAGCAGTGCTGGCGGGCCAGGCTACGAGCAGTACTTC.

This clonotype was observed a handful of times. The gene calls are TRBV5-1 and TRBJ1-3; no reliable D call. The length of the CDR3 is 13 residues. The germline V and J ends were trimmed by 5 bases and 0 bases, with 6 bases remaining between them. Germline values: CDR1 SGHRS, CDR2 YFSETQ. CDR3: CASRNPSGNTIYF. The DNA of the CDR3 is TGCGCCAGCAGAAATCCCTCTGGAAACACCATATATTTT.

The J gene is TRBJ2-1, the V gene TRBV12-3 or TRBV12-4; unclear D gene. The CDR3 totals 13 residues. The V end was cut by 3 bases, the J end by 8 bases, with 11 bases between. CDR3 bases: TGTGCCAGCAGTTTGTCGTACGGGCATGAGCAGTTCTTC. As protein: CASSLSYGHEQFF.

This chain connects TRBV30 to TRBJ2-1; D is unresolved. This CDR3 has 13 residues. Germline-derived CDR1 and CDR2 are GTSNPN and SVGIG (reference sequence). V was shortened by 3 bases and J by 0 bases, with 6 bases between the two germline ends. DNA of the CDR3: TGTGCCTGGAGCCCGGCCTCCTACAATGAGCAGTTCTTC. This sequence encodes CAWSPASYNEQFF.

This clonotype was seen at least ten times. DNA for the CDR3: TGCGCCAGCAGCTTGGGTCCGGGGAGCAAAGAGATGACCCAGTACTTC. Translation: CASSLGPGSKEMTQYF. The rearrangement links TRBV5-1 to TRBJ2-5; TRBD2 is a possible D gene (5 bases). The V and J ends lost 0 bases and 7 bases respectively, with 19 bases between them. Germline CDR1 and CDR2: SGHRS and YFSETQ. This CDR3 is built from 16 residues.